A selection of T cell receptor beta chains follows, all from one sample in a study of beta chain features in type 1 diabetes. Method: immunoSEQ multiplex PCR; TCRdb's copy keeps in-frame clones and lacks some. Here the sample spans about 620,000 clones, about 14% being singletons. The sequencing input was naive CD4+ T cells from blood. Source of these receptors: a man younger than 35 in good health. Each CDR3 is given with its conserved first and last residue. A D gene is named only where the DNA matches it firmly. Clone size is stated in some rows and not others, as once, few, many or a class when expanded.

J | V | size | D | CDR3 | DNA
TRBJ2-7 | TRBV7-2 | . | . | CASSLIGHPYEQYF | TGTGCCAGCAGCTTAATCGGCCACCCCTACGAGCAGTACTTC
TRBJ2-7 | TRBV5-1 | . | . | CASSAGHPYEQYF | TGCGCCAGCAGCGCGGGACATCCCTACGAGCAGTACTTC
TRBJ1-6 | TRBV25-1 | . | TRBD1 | CASRGQYNSPLHF | TGTGCCAGCAGGGGACAGTATAATTCACCCCTCCACTTT
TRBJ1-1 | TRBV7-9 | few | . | CASSTDQTGYTEAFF | TGTGCCAGCAGCACCGACCAGACGGGATACACTGAAGCTTTCTTT
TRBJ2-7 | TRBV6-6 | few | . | CASRRMQGPYEQYF | TGTGCCAGCAGACGAATGCAAGGACCCTACGAGCAGTACTTC
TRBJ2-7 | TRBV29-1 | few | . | CSASGRSTYEQYF | TGCAGCGCCTCCGGGCGCTCGACCTACGAGCAGTACTTC
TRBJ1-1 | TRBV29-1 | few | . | CSVGGLVRTEAFF | TGCAGCGTTGGGGGCCTTGTTCGGACTGAAGCTTTCTTT
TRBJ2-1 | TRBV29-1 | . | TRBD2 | CSAPPTSSNEQFF | TGCAGCGCCCCTCCGACTAGCAGCAATGAGCAGTTCTTC
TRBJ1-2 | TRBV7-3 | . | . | CASSLGGANYGYTF | TGTGCCAGCAGCTTGGGTGGGGCTAACTATGGCTACACCTTC
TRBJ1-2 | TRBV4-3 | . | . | CASSQDPGTPRDGYTF | TGCGCCAGCAGCCAAGATCCCGGGACACCTCGTGACGGCTACACCTTC
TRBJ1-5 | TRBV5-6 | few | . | CASSFMGVPSNQPQHF | TGTGCCAGCAGCTTTATGGGGGTACCTAGCAATCAGCCCCAGCATTTT
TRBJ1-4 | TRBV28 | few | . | CASSLGSTNEKLFF | TGTGCCAGCAGTTTGGGCTCAACTAATGAAAAACTGTTTTTT
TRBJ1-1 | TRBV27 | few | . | CASSLKRGGQFSDPPAAEAFF | TGTGCCAGCAGTCTTAAGAGGGGGGGTCAATTTTCAGACCCGCCGGCGGCGGAAGCTTTCTTT
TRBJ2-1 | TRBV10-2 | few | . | CASSEIWGTKQFF | TGCGCCAGCAGTGAAATATGGGGAACTAAGCAGTTCTTC